The next 23 T cell receptor beta chains were all read from a single sample in a study of T cells in narcolepsy. Method: immunoSEQ multiplex PCR; TCRdb's copy keeps in-frame clones and lacks some. Of roughly 9,800 clones listed, 65% to 80% are singletons. The sequenced material came from CD45RA- memory CD8+ T cells from PBMCs. The origin of the receptors is a human donor with narcolepsy.

The J gene is TRBJ2-3, the V gene TRBV28; TRBD2 matches at 7 bases. This CDR3 is 16 amino acids long. Germline assignment: CDR1 MDHEN and CDR2 SYDVKM. The ends lost 8 bases at V and 2 bases at J; junction bases unmatched: 13. The CDR3 loop reads CASSYTLADYTDTQYF. Here the CDR3 DNA reads TGTGCCAGCTCTTACACTCTAGCGGACTACACAGATACGCAGTATTTT.

This sequence joins TRBV6-1 and TRBJ1-1, with D perhaps TRBD1 (6 bases). The CDR3 is made up of 15 amino acids. V dropped 1 base and J dropped 5 bases, with 14 bases sitting between them. The germline CDR1 and CDR2 sequences are MNHNS and SASEGT. CDR3 bases: TGTGCCAGCAGTGAAGGGGAGAGGGGGTGGACTGAAGCTTTCTTT. This translates into CASSEGERGWTEAFF.

This clone was recorded a few times. This chain connects TRBV7-9 to TRBJ2-1, with 9 nucleotides matching TRBD1. This CDR3 has 16 residues. CDR1 is SEHNR, CDR2 FQNEAQ, per germline (reference sequence). V shed 5 bases and J 7 bases; nucleotides not matched to a gene: 12. CDR3 nucleotide sequence: TGTGCCAGCAGCCCGCGACAGGGGGGAATCGGGAATGAGCAGTTCTTC. Amino acids: CASSPRQGGIGNEQFF.

By share, this clone ranks as medium-sized. The chain couples TRBV28 to TRBJ2-7; D ambiguous. Trimming took off 5 bases at V and 1 base at J, with 9 bases between the two ends. The germline gives CDR1 MDHEN, CDR2 SYDVKM. The CDR3 loop spans 13 amino acids. The CDR3 region is CASSPRVSYEQYF. CDR3 nucleotide sequence: TGTGCCAGCAGTCCTCGGGTGTCCTACGAGCAGTACTTC. The complete variable domain, with remaining parts taken from reference TRBV28 and TRBJ2-7, reads DVKVTQSSRYLVKRTGEKVFLECVQDMDHENMFWYRQDPGLGLRLIYFSYDVKMKEKGDIPEGYSVSREKKERFSLILESASTNQTSMYLCASSPRVSYEQYFGPGTRLTVT.

This chain links TRBV6-4 with TRBJ2-3; D might be TRBD2 (5 bases). Germline CDR1 MRHNA, CDR2 SNTAGT. V lost 2 bases and J 3 bases, leaving 12 bases between the germline ends. CDR3 size: 15 residues. As DNA, the CDR3 is TGTGCCAGCAGTGACGGGGAGCCGGGGACAGATACGCAGTATTTT. Its translation: CASSDGEPGTDTQYF.

The gene calls are TRBV4-3 and TRBJ2-1; 9 bases agree with TRBD2. This CDR3 region has 14 residues. The trim removed 3 bases at V and 10 bases at J, leaving 7 bases unmatched. Per germline, CDR1 LGHNA and CDR2 YSLEER. CDR3 coding DNA: TGCGCCAGCAGCCACATAGCGGGGGAGGGGGAGCAGTTCTTC. Translation gives CASSHIAGEGEQFF.

This clone was seen more than once but under ten times. The V gene is TRBV11-3, the J gene TRBJ1-1; 8 nucleotides align to TRBD1. Germline CDR1 and CDR2: SGHNT and YENEEA. V was clipped by 5 bases and J by 4 bases; unmatched bases: 6. CDR3 length: 14 amino acids. The CDR3: CASSPNTGGTEAFF. In DNA form, the CDR3 reads TGTGCCAGCAGCCCTAATACAGGGGGCACTGAAGCTTTCTTT.

The chain employs TRBV27 and TRBJ1-2; D possibly corresponds to TRBD1 (6 bases). The germline V gene has CDR1 MNHEY and CDR2 SMNVEV (reference sequence). The CDR3 consists of 12 residues. Between the trimmed V and J ends, which lost 0 bases and 13 bases, there was a span of 12 bases. The CDR3 region is CASSLSGGPGTF. Written as DNA, the CDR3 is TGTGCCAGCAGTTTATCGGGGGGGCCAGGCACCTTC.

Only a few counts were recorded for this clone. This sequence joins TRBV19 and TRBJ2-1; TRBD2 agrees at 8 bases. Losses at the gene ends were 5 bases for V and 5 bases for J; bases not matched to a gene: 5. Germline V gene sequence: CDR1 LNHDA, CDR2 SQIVND (reference sequence). CDR3 length equals 14 residues. CDR3 loop: CASSPWTSHNEQFF. The CDR3 bases are TGTGCCAGTAGTCCATGGACTAGCCACAATGAGCAGTTCTTC. Combining the CDR3 with reference TRBV19 and TRBJ2-1 gives the whole variable domain DGGITQSPKYLFRKEGQNVTLSCEQNLNHDAMYWYRQDPGQGLRLIYYSQIVNDFQKGDIAEGYSVSREKKESFPLTVTSAQKNPTAFYLCASSPWTSHNEQFFGPGTRLTVL.

The chain has TRBV6-5 and TRBJ2-7, with 9 bases identical to TRBD2. The germline gives CDR1 MNHEY, CDR2 SVGAGI. CDR3 length: 14 amino acids. Trimming cost V 6 bases and J 3 bases; bases outside gene matches: 6. In DNA form, the CDR3 reads TGTGCCAGCAGGGCTAGCGGGGTACTCTACGAGCAGTACTTC. Amino acid sequence: CASRASGVLYEQYF.

This sequence joins TRBV19 and TRBJ2-7; 7 nucleotides line up with TRBD2. Germline V lookup: CDR1 LNHDA, CDR2 SQIVND (reference sequence). The ends lost 3 bases at V and 4 bases at J; junction bases unmatched: 3. The CDR3 spans 13 residues. The DNA for the CDR3 is TGTGCCAGTAGTATTGGCGGGAGATACGAGCAGTACTTC. Translation: CASSIGGRYEQYF.

This rearrangement joins TRBV6-5 to TRBJ2-1, with 10 bases fitting TRBD2. Germline V gene lookup returns CDR1 MNHEY and CDR2 SVGAGI. This CDR3 has 15 amino acids. V shed 4 bases and J 6 bases; nucleotides not matched to a gene: 6. The CDR3, as DNA: TGTGCCAGCAGTTCCCTAGCGGGAGTCCCCAATGAGCAGTTCTTC. Translating gives CASSSLAGVPNEQFF.

The V gene is TRBV19, the J gene TRBJ1-2, with 12 bases fitting TRBD1. This CDR3 has 14 amino acids. Germline V gene lookup returns CDR1 LNHDA and CDR2 SQIVND (reference sequence). V was pared by 8 bases and J by 8 bases, with 9 bases of the junction left unmatched. The CDR3: CASVPGQGAEGYTF. The CDR3 region has the DNA TGTGCCAGTGTACCGGGACAGGGGGCGGAAGGCTACACCTTC. Supplemented by reference TRBV19 and TRBJ1-2, the full variable domain reads DGGITQSPKYLFRKEGQNVTLSCEQNLNHDAMYWYRQDPGQGLRLIYYSQIVNDFQKGDIAEGYSVSREKKESFPLTVTSAQKNPTAFYLCASVPGQGAEGYTFGSGTRLTVV.

This rearrangement joins TRBV5-4 to TRBJ2-5; TRBD2 agrees at 9 bases. The closer fit of TRBJ2-7 to the DNA end suggests the J call may be wrong. The CDR3 length is 14 residues. Germline V gives CDR1 SGHNT, CDR2 YYREEE (reference sequence). The CDR3 reads CASSSGTSRSEQYF. The CDR3 DNA sequence: TGTGCCAGCAGCTCCGGGACTAGCCGTTCCGAGCAGTACTTC.

With regard to this clone: Other DNA sequences in this specimen translate into the identical CDR3. V gene TRBV6-6 combines with J gene TRBJ1-1; 10 bases fit TRBD1. CDR1 and CDR2 from the germline V gene are MNHNY and SVGAGI (reference sequence). Germline trimming cut 0 bases from V and 3 bases from J; bases unmatched to any gene: 4. This CDR3 region has 16 residues. CDR3 sequence reads: CASSYSRDRGDTEAFF. Written as DNA, the CDR3 is TGTGCCAGCAGTTACTCGAGGGACAGGGGTGACACTGAAGCTTTCTTT.

The V and J genes are TRBV6-1 and TRBJ2-5; D possibly corresponds to TRBD1 (5 bases). Looked up from germline, CDR1 is MNHNS and CDR2 is SASEGT. Trimming took 1 base from V and 0 from J, leaving 15 bases between them. CDR3 length equals 17 residues. This chain's CDR3 is CASSEEGQGWHQETQYF. CDR3 in DNA: TGTGCCAGCAGTGAAGAAGGTCAGGGTTGGCACCAAGAGACCCAGTACTTC.

This chain joins TRBV19 and TRBJ1-1; unclear D gene. The CDR3 has 16 amino acids. Germline V CDR1 and CDR2: LNHDA, SQIVND (reference sequence). V was trimmed by 5 bases and J by 1 base, leaving 17 bases between them. Written as DNA, the CDR3 is TGTGCCAGTAGTCTTAGTGCCTCGGACCCGAACACTGAAGCTTTCTTT. It specifies CASSLSASDPNTEAFF.

The V call is TRBV7-8, the J call TRBJ2-7, with D hard to call. V lost 3 bases to trimming and J lost 0 bases, with 6 bases between them. This CDR3 is built from 13 residues. Germline V gene sequence: CDR1 SGHVS, CDR2 FQNEAQ. CDR3 bases: TGTGCCAGCAGCTTTGGCCACTCCTACGAGCAGTACTTC. This codes for CASSFGHSYEQYF. Full variable domain (remainder filled in from reference TRBV7-8 and TRBJ2-7): GAGVSQSPRYKVAKRGQDVALRCDPISGHVSLFWYQQALGQGPEFLTYFQNEAQLDKSGLPSDRFFAERPEGSVSTLKIQRTQQEDSAVYLCASSFGHSYEQYFGPGTRLTVT.

This clone was seen more than once but under ten times. The genes are TRBV4-3 and TRBJ1-5; no definite D call. The V gene's germline CDR1 is LGHNA and CDR2 YSLEER. With 0 bases removed from V and 3 bases from J, the gap between germline ends came to 9 bases. CDR3 size: 15 residues. CDR3 in amino acids: CASSQDRGSNQPQHF. The CDR3 DNA reads as TGCGCCAGCAGCCAAGATAGAGGCTCCAATCAGCCCCAGCATTTT.

The chain uses TRBV4-3 and TRBJ2-7, with 7 bases aligning to TRBD2. V lost 3 bases to trimming and J lost 3 bases; unmatched junction nucleotides: 11. Germline lookup yields CDR1 LGHNA and CDR2 YSLEER. The CDR3 covers 16 residues. This chain's CDR3 is CASSHRLAGESYEQYF. Here the CDR3 DNA reads TGCGCCAGCAGCCACCGTCTGGCGGGAGAGAGCTACGAGCAGTACTTC.

The chain joins TRBV7-2 to TRBJ2-3; D is possibly TRBD1 or TRBD2 (5 bases each). Germline CDR1 reads SGHTA; CDR2 reads FQGNSA. The V end was cut by 5 bases, the J end by 1 base, with 16 bases between. The CDR3 is made up of 16 amino acids. CDR3 sequence reads: CASSHRPGPGTDTQYF. CDR3 DNA sequence: TGTGCCAGCAGCCACCGACCGGGACCAGGCACAGATACGCAGTATTTT.

This clone was counted only a few times. The V call is TRBV30, the J call TRBJ1-3; D uncertain. Per the germline V gene, CDR1 is GTSNPN and CDR2 is SVGIG (reference sequence). The length of the CDR3 is 15 residues. V lost 4 bases and J lost 0, with 13 bases in between. CDR3 sequence reads: CAWTKDDFSGNTIYF. CDR3 sequence (DNA): TGTGCCTGGACGAAAGATGACTTCTCTGGAAACACCATATATTTT.

This clone occurred once. The chain combines TRBV4-3 with TRBJ2-1; 7 nucleotides match TRBD2. V lost 0 bases, J lost 7 bases, and 9 bases stayed unmatched. The CDR3 has 16 amino acids. Germline assignment: CDR1 LGHNA and CDR2 YSLEER. The CDR3 sequence: CASSQDFAGRANEQFF. DNA of the CDR3: TGCGCCAGCAGCCAAGATTTCGCAGGGAGGGCGAATGAGCAGTTCTTC.